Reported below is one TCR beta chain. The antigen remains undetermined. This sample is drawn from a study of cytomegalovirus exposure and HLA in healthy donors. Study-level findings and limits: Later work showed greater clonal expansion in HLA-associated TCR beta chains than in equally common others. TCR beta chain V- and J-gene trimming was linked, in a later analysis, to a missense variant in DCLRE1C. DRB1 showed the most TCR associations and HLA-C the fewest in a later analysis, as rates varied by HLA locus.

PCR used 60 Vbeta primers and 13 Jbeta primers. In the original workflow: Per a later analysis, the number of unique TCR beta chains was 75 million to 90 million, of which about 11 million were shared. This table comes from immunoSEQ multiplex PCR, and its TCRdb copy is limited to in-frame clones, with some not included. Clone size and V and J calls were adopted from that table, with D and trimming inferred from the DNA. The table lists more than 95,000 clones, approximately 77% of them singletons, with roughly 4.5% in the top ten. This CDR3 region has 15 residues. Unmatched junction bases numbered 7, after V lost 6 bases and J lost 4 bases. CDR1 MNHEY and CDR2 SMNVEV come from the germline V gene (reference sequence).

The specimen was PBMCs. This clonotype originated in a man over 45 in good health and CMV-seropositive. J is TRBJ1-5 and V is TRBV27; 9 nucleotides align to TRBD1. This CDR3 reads CASRPDRGGNQPQHF. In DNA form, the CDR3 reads TGTGCCAGCAGGCCGGACAGGGGAGGTAATCAGCCCCAGCATTTT.